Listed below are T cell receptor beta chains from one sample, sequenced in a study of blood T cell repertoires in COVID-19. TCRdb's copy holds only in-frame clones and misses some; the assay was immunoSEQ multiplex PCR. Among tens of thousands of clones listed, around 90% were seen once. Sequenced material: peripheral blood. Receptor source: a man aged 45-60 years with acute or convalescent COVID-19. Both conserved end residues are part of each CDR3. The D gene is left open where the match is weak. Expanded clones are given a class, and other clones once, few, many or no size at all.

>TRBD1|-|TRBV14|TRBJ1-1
CASRRQGANPRAFF
TGTGCCAGCAGGCGACAGGGGGCCAACCCCAGAGCTTTCTTT
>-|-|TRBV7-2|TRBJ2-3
CASSLAGGPRADTQYF
TGTGCCAGCAGCTTAGCGGGGGGGCCACGAGCAGATACGCAGTATTTT
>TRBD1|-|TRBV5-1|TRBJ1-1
CASQGLTGGTEAFF
TGCGCCAGCCAGGGCCTGACAGGGGGCACTGAAGCTTTCTTT
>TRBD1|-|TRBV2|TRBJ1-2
CASGWTGGAAFGYTF
TGTGCCAGCGGGTGGACAGGGGGCGCGGCCTTTGGCTACACCTTC
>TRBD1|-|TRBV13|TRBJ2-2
CASSLVPGTGGTGELFF
TGTGCCAGCAGCTTAGTTCCCGGGACAGGGGGGACCGGGGAGCTGTTTTTT
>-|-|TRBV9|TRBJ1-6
CASSPGGVGYNSPLHF
TGTGCCAGCAGCCCGGGGGGGGTCGGATATAATTCACCCCTCCACTTT
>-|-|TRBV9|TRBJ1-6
CASSVTGTSNSPLHF
TGTGCCAGCAGCGTTACCGGGACTTCAAATTCACCCCTCCACTTT
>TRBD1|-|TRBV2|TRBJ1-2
CASSVDRVDGYTF
TGTGCCAGCAGTGTTGACAGGGTGGATGGCTACACCTTC
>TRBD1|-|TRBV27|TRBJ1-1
CASSPRKKDRGTEAFF
TGTGCCAGCAGTCCCCGTAAAAAGGACAGGGGGACTGAAGCTTTCTTT
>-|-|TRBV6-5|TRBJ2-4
CASSNLNIQYF
TGTGCCAGCAGTAATCTAAACATTCAGTACTTC
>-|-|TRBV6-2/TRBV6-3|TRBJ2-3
CASSYTQGVDTQYF
TGTGCCAGCAGTTATACACAGGGCGTTGATACGCAGTATTTT
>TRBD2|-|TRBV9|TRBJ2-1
CASSVTSGTEQFF
TGTGCCAGCAGCGTTACTAGCGGGACTGAGCAGTTCTTC
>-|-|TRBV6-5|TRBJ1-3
CASGHESSGNTIYF
TGTGCCAGCGGGCACGAGAGCTCTGGAAACACCATATATTTT
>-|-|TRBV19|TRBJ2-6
CASSWPSSGANVLTF
TGTGCCAGTAGCTGGCCTAGCTCTGGGGCCAACGTCCTGACTTTC
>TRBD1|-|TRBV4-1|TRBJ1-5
CASSRAGTGVINQPQHF
TGCGCCAGCAGCCGCGCCGGGACAGGGGTGATCAATCAGCCCCAGCATTTT
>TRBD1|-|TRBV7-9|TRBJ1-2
CASSLARTGGDYGYTF
TGTGCCAGCAGCTTAGCGCGGACAGGGGGCGACTATGGCTACACCTTC
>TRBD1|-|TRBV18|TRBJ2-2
CASSPRQGEAGELFF
TGTGCCAGCTCACCACGACAGGGGGAAGCCGGGGAGCTGTTTTTT
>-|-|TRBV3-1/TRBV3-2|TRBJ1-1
CASGSIGTGQNTEAFF
TGTGCCAGCGGTAGTATAGGGACGGGACAGAACACTGAAGCTTTCTTT
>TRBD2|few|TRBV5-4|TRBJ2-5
CASSPSPYSGPKTQYF
TGTGCCAGCAGCCCTTCGCCGTATAGCGGGCCTAAGACCCAGTACTTC
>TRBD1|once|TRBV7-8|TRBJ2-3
CASSLARQGTDTQYF
TGTGCCAGCAGCTTAGCCCGACAGGGAACAGATACGCAGTATTTT
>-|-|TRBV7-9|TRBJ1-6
CASSFDFDSPLHF
TGTGCCAGCAGCTTCGACTTTGATTCACCCCTCCACTTT
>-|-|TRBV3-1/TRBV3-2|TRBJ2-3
CASSHRSGSPGDTQYF
TGTGCCAGCAGCCACCGATCTGGGTCCCCCGGGGATACGCAGTATTTT
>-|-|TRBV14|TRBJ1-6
CASSQDRVTLHF
TGTGCCAGCAGCCAAGACAGGGTAACTCTCCACTTT
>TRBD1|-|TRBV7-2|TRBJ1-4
CASSVLPGQANEKLFF
TGTGCCAGCAGCGTCCTACCGGGACAGGCTAATGAAAAACTGTTTTTT
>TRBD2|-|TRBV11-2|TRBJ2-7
CASSPVGGIYEQYF
TGTGCCAGCAGCCCAGTGGGGGGGATCTACGAGCAGTACTTC
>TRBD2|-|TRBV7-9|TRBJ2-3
CASSSRIAGGHWSTDTQYF
TGTGCCAGCAGCTCACGTATAGCGGGAGGGCATTGGAGCACAGATACGCAGTATTTT
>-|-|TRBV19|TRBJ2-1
CASSIETGFIDNEQFF
TGTGCCAGTAGTATAGAAACAGGGTTTATCGACAATGAGCAGTTCTTC
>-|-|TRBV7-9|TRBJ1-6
CASSLAEGPGSPLHF
TGTGCCAGCAGCTTAGCAGAGGGCCCTGGTTCACCCCTCCACTTT
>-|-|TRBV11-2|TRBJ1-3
CASTDRGRRLIAGNTIYF
TGTGCCAGCACCGACAGAGGGAGGAGGTTAATCGCTGGAAACACCATATATTTT
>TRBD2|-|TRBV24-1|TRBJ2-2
CATSGTAGGPGELFF
TGTGCCACCAGTGGGACAGCGGGGGGACCCGGGGAGCTGTTTTTT
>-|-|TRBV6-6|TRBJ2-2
CASSYSRQINTGELFF
TGTGCCAGCAGTTACTCGAGGCAGATTAACACCGGGGAGCTGTTTTTT
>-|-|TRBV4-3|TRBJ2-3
CASSQALGGTDTQYF
TGCGCCAGCAGCCAAGCCCTCGGAGGCACAGATACGCAGTATTTT
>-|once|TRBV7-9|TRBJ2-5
CASSLGTGETQYF
TGTGCCAGCAGCTTGGGCACCGGAGAGACCCAGTACTTC
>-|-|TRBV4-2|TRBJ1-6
CAARGGMSSPLHF
TGTGCCGCCCGGGGGGGCATGAGTTCACCCCTCCACTTT
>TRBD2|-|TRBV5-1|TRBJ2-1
CASSLERLAGGPWSEQFF
TGCGCCAGCAGCTTGGAGAGACTAGCGGGAGGCCCCTGGTCGGAGCAGTTCTTC
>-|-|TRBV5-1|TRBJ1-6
CASSSGNFNSPLHF
TGCGCCAGCAGCTCAGGGAATTTTAATTCACCCCTCCACTTT
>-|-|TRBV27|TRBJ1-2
CASSPSGARGYTF
TGTGCCAGCAGTCCCTCGGGTGCTAGAGGCTACACCTTC
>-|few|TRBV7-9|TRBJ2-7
CASSIKQGASYEQYF
TGTGCCAGCAGCATTAAACAGGGCGCATCCTACGAGCAGTACTTC
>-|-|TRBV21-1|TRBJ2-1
CASSIRTSGEHNEQFF
TGTGCCAGCAGCATCCGGACTAGCGGGGAACACAATGAGCAGTTCTTC
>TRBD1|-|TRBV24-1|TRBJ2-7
CATSDATGTGYEQYF
TGTGCCACCAGTGATGCGACCGGGACAGGATACGAGCAGTACTTC
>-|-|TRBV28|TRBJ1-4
CASGGTEATNEKLFF
TGTGCCAGCGGGGGGACCGAAGCAACTAATGAAAAACTGTTTTTT
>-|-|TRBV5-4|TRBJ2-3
CASSVDRTDTQYF
TGTGCCAGCAGCGTAGACAGGACAGATACGCAGTATTTT
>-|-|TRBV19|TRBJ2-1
CASSIPKRGNEQFF
TGTGCCAGTAGTATCCCCAAACGGGGGAATGAGCAGTTCTTC
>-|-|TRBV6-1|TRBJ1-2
CASSEGSMAGYTF
TGTGCCAGCAGTGAGGGCAGCATGGCTGGCTACACCTTC
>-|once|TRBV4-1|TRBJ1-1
CASSQVPAGSGAGVAAFF
TGCGCCAGCAGCCAAGTGCCGGCTGGGTCAGGGGCAGGCGTGGCAGCTTTCTTT
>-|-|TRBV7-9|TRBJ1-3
CASSALNQGNTIYF
TGTGCCAGCAGCGCCTTAAACCAGGGAAACACCATATATTTT
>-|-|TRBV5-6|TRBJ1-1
CASSQTTASRAFF
TGTGCCAGCAGCCAAACCACGGCATCCAGGGCTTTCTTT
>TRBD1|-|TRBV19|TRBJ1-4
CASSIRGQAATNEKLFF
TGTGCCAGTAGTATCAGGGGACAGGCAGCAACTAATGAAAAACTGTTTTTT
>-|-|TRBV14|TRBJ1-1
CASSREGLGAFF
TGTGCCAGCAGCCGCGAGGGACTAGGAGCTTTCTTT
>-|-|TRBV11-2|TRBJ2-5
CASSPPRDEETQYF
TGTGCCAGCAGCCCTCCTCGCGATGAAGAGACCCAGTACTTC
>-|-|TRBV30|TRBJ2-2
CAWSVLTGELFF
TGTGCCTGGAGTGTACTCACCGGGGAGCTGTTTTTT
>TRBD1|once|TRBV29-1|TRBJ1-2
CSVGTGEYYGYTF
TGCAGCGTTGGAACAGGGGAGTACTATGGCTACACCTTC
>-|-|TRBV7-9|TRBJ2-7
CASSLESKPTYEQYF
TGTGCCAGCAGCTTAGAAAGTAAGCCTACCTACGAGCAGTACTTC
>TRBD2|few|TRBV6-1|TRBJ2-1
CASSEAASGSYSYNEQFF
TGTGCCAGCAGTGAAGCGGCTAGCGGGAGTTACTCCTACAATGAGCAGTTCTTC
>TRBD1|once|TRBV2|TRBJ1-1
CASITGERTEAFF
TGTGCCAGCATCACAGGGGAGAGGACTGAAGCTTTCTTT